One sample yielded the 9 T cell receptor beta chains listed below, sequenced in a study of immune cell composition in non-small cell lung cancer. Only in-frame clones appear in the TCRdb table, and some are missing; sequencing was by immunoSEQ multiplex PCR. The repertoire consists of 5,000 or so clones, with around 80% occurring once and the leading ten covering 20% to 25%. Sequencing was performed on lung tumor tissue. All receptors come from a human donor with non-small cell lung cancer.

This chain's CDR3 is CASSRQGAEANEKLFF. CDR3 DNA sequence: TGCGCCAGCAGCCGACAGGGGGCTGAGGCTAATGAAAAACTGTTTTTT. This chain uses TRBV5-1 with TRBJ1-4; 10 nucleotides align to TRBD1. The germline V gene encodes CDR1 SGHRS and CDR2 YFSETQ. This CDR3 contains 16 residues. V lost 4 bases to trimming and J lost 3 bases; unmatched junction nucleotides: 6.

The chain links TRBV6-6 to TRBJ2-3, with 10 bases identical to TRBD2. Trimming removed 6 bases from V and 2 bases from J; junction bases left unmatched: 5. Germline lookup yields CDR1 MNHNY and CDR2 SVGAGI (reference sequence). The CDR3 contains 15 residues. This CDR3 reads CASRIAGGYTDTQYF. The DNA of the CDR3 is TGTGCCAGCAGAATAGCGGGGGGATACACAGATACGCAGTATTTT.

The rearrangement joins TRBV19 to TRBJ1-6; a possible D gene is TRBD1 (6 bases). The CDR3 length is 16 residues. The V end was cut by 6 bases, the J end by 0 bases, with 12 bases between. In germline, CDR1 is LNHDA, CDR2 SQIVND (reference sequence). In nucleotides, the CDR3 is TGTGCCAGTAGAGTACAGGGTAGCTCCTATAATTCACCCCTCCACTTT. It translates to CASRVQGSSYNSPLHF.

In DNA, the CDR3 is TGTGCCAGCAGTGTCCGACAGGGAGATAATTCACCCCTCCACTTT. As protein: CASSVRQGDNSPLHF. V and J are TRBV2 and TRBJ1-6; 7 bases line up with TRBD1. The CDR3 totals 15 residues. With 4 bases clipped from V and 5 bases from J, the junction kept 5 bases outside the gene matches. The germline V gene encodes CDR1 SNHLY and CDR2 FYNNEI.

V and J are TRBV25-1 and TRBJ1-1, with TRBD1 matching 8 bases. CDR1 is MGHDK and CDR2 is SYGVNS in the germline V gene. Trimming at V came to 5 bases and at J to 4 bases, leaving 6 bases not matched to a gene. The CDR3 spans 14 residues. The CDR3 DNA is TGTGCCAGCAGTAACACAGGGGGGATCACTGAAGCTTTCTTT. This translates into CASSNTGGITEAFF.

The rearrangement joins TRBV28 to TRBJ2-7; 8 bases agree with TRBD2. Germline V gives CDR1 MDHEN, CDR2 SYDVKM. The CDR3 runs to 15 residues. V lost 4 bases and J lost 3; bases outside the gene matches: 8. The CDR3 DNA sequence: TGTGCCAGCAGTTCCCCGGACGGGAGGGTCTACGAGCAGTACTTC. Protein sequence: CASSSPDGRVYEQYF. The whole variable domain, filled in from reference TRBV28 and TRBJ2-7, reads DVKVTQSSRYLVKRTGEKVFLECVQDMDHENMFWYRQDPGLGLRLIYFSYDVKMKEKGDIPEGYSVSREKKERFSLILESASTNQTSMYLCASSSPDGRVYEQYFGPGTRLTVT.

The chain couples TRBV7-9 to TRBJ1-5, with a weak D call TRBD1 (5 bases). Trimming took off 2 bases at V and 9 bases at J, with 11 bases between the two ends. The germline V gene has CDR1 SEHNR and CDR2 FQNEAQ (reference sequence). The CDR3 is 13 amino acids. CDR3 DNA sequence: TGTGCCAGCAGCTTACCGGAGGGACGGCCCCAGCATTTT. Its protein is CASSLPEGRPQHF.

V gene TRBV19 combines with J gene TRBJ1-1, with a weak D call TRBD1 (5 bases). V lost 7 bases and J lost 0, with 18 bases in between. There are 16 residues in the CDR3. Germline V gives CDR1 LNHDA, CDR2 SQIVND (reference sequence). In nucleotides, the CDR3 is TGTGCCAGTAAAGGGACCCCGGGGGGGATGAACACTGAAGCTTTCTTT. Protein: CASKGTPGGMNTEAFF.

The V call is TRBV16, the J call TRBJ1-5, with D maybe TRBD1 (6 bases). The CDR3 contains 15 residues. Germline CDR1 reads KGHSY; CDR2 reads FQNENV. Trimming pared 1 base from V and 10 bases from J, leaving 17 bases between. For the CDR3, the DNA is TGTGCCAGCAGCCAATGGGGGGGTCAGGGGCGACCCCAGCATTTT. Protein sequence: CASSQWGGQGRPQHF.